This passage covers 17 T cell receptor beta chains from one sample sequenced in a study of early T cells in non-severe SARS-CoV-2 infection. TCRdb fed the 5' RACE reads into MiXCR, producing one record per CDR3 protein. The sample contains over 80,000 distinct CDR3 sequences, less than 15% of which appear only once. Sequenced here: whole blood, sampled at baseline. The source is an adult who was a healthcare worker with PCR-confirmed SARS-CoV-2 infection or an uninfected control (not recorded which).

At least ten counts were recorded for this clonotype. The rearrangement links TRBV4-1 to TRBJ2-1, with 7 nucleotides matching TRBD2. The CDR3 is 17 amino acids. The V gene end was trimmed by 7 bases and the J gene end by 0 bases; junction bases not matched to a gene: 12. Germline CDR1 is MGHRA and CDR2 is YSYEKL. The CDR3 is CASKGDRGGSSYNEQFF. The CDR3 nucleotides read TGCGCCAGCAAAGGGGATCGTGGCGGGAGCTCCTACAATGAGCAGTTCTTC.

This clonotype was seen only a few times. The CDR3 spells CASSPSGDSKNIQYF. The CDR3 nucleotides are TGTGCCAGCAGCCCTTCAGGGGATTCCAAAAACATTCAGTACTTC. The chain recombines TRBV7-3 with TRBJ2-4; D is perhaps TRBD1 (6 bases). V shed 5 bases and J shed 2 bases, with 13 bases lying between them. The CDR3 covers 15 residues. Germline V lookup: CDR1 SGHTA, CDR2 FQGTGA.

CDR3 bases: TGTGCCAGCAGCTTGAAGGGACAGGGAAATTCACCCCTCCACTTT. This sequence encodes CASSLKGQGNSPLHF. This chain connects TRBV11-2 to TRBJ1-6; TRBD1 matches 9 bases. V lost 3 bases to trimming and J lost 7 bases; unmatched junction nucleotides: 4. This CDR3 spans 15 amino acids. CDR1 is SGHAT and CDR2 is FQNNGV in the germline V gene.

This clonotype was observed a few times. V and J are TRBV7-9 and TRBJ1-1; tentative D call: TRBD1 (6 bases). The V end lost 5 bases, the J end lost 7 bases, and 11 bases lay between the germline ends. Germline-derived CDR1 and CDR2 are SEHNR and FQNEAQ (reference sequence). This CDR3 comprises 12 residues. Written as DNA, the CDR3 is TGTGCCAGCAGCCGTCGGACAGATGAAGCTTTCTTT. Residues: CASSRRTDEAFF.

This clonotype rates as medium-sized. The V and J genes are TRBV13 and TRBJ2-7; 9 bases are a match to TRBD2. The J segment lost 5 bases and the V segment lost 2 bases, leaving 7 bases of the junction unmatched. This CDR3 contains 15 residues. Per germline, CDR1 PRHDT and CDR2 FYEKMQ (reference sequence). CDR3 residues: CASSLWGGRAHEQYF. In nucleotides, the CDR3 is TGTGCCAGCAGCTTATGGGGCGGGAGGGCCCACGAGCAGTACTTC.

The chain links TRBV30 to TRBJ1-6; no definite D call. V lost 1 base to trimming and J lost 7 bases, with 11 bases between them. The germline V gene encodes CDR1 GTSNPN and CDR2 SVGIG (reference sequence). The CDR3 contains 14 residues. CDR3 nucleotides: TGTGCCTGGAGTGGAGGGCTAAGAAATTCACCCCTCCACTTT. Encoded protein: CAWSGGLRNSPLHF.

The chain has TRBV6-2 or TRBV6-3 and TRBJ2-1; possible D gene TRBD1, 5 bases. V was cut by 0 bases and J by 5 bases, with 8 bases left in between. Germline assignment: CDR1 MNHEY and CDR2 SVGEGT. This CDR3 contains 14 residues. The chain's CDR3 is CASSYSSRDNEQFF. In DNA form, the CDR3 reads TGTGCCAGCAGTTACTCGTCCAGGGACAATGAGCAGTTCTTC.

This clonotype was found a few times. The rearrangement joins TRBV7-9 to TRBJ2-1; tentatively, D is TRBD2 (5 bases). V lost 5 bases to trimming and J lost 1 base, with 12 bases between them. From germline, CDR1 is SEHNR and CDR2 FQNEAQ (reference sequence). The CDR3 extends over 15 amino acids. For the CDR3, the DNA is TGTGCCAGCAGCGCACCGGGGAGATCCTACAATGAGCAGTTCTTC. It yields the protein CASSAPGRSYNEQFF.

This clonotype was counted many times. The chain combines TRBV18 with TRBJ2-5; D is unclear. The V end was cut by 3 bases, the J end by 1 base, with 6 bases between. CDR1 KGHSH and CDR2 LQKENI come from the germline V gene. CDR3 length equals 13 residues. The CDR3 DNA sequence: TGTGCCAGCTCACCGACCTTCCAAGAGACCCAGTACTTC. This encodes CASSPTFQETQYF.

The chain combines TRBV30 with TRBJ2-7; perhaps TRBD2 as D (7 bases). The V and J ends lost 4 bases and 5 bases respectively, with 15 bases between them. The CDR3 runs 13 residues. Germline V lookup: CDR1 GTSNPN, CDR2 SVGIG (reference sequence). The CDR3 is CAWNRGRGNEQYF. DNA of the CDR3: TGTGCCTGGAATAGGGGGAGGGGAAACGAGCAGTACTTC. The variable domain in full, with the rest retrieved from reference TRBV30 and TRBJ2-7, is SQTIHQWPATLVQPVGSPLSLECTVEGTSNPNLYWYRQAAGRGLQLLFYSVGIGQISSEVPQNLSASRPQDRQFILSSKKLLLSDSGFYLCAWNRGRGNEQYFGPGTRLTVT.

Ten or more counts support this clonotype. The chain uses TRBV5-1 and TRBJ2-1; 11 bases agree with TRBD2. CDR1 and CDR2 from the germline V gene are SGHRS and YFSETQ. The trim removed 5 bases at V and 4 bases at J, leaving 8 bases unmatched. The CDR3 has 16 amino acids. The CDR3 coding sequence is TGCGCCAGCAGTCGTACGTCTAGCGGGGGGTACAATGAGCAGTTCTTC. As protein: CASSRTSSGGYNEQFF.

This clonotype was counted a few times. J is TRBJ1-1 and V is TRBV12-3 or TRBV12-4; D remains unclear. The CDR3 has 14 residues. Trimming took 1 base from V and 1 from J, leaving 7 bases between them. CDR3 DNA: TGTGCCAGCAGTTTAGATGGTCCGAACACTGAAGCTTTCTTT. Translation: CASSLDGPNTEAFF.

The chain joins TRBV7-2 to TRBJ2-3; D is uncertain. The CDR3 covers 14 residues. Germline loops: CDR1 SGHTA, CDR2 FQGNSA. V gave up 4 bases and J gave up 0 bases, with 8 bases separating them. CDR3 nucleotides: TGTGCCAGCAGCTGGGTAACGAGCACAGATACGCAGTATTTT. Translating it yields CASSWVTSTDTQYF.

The chain combines TRBV12-3 or TRBV12-4 with TRBJ2-3, with D unclear. Trimming stripped 3 bases from V and 3 bases from J, with 4 bases between. The CDR3 totals 12 residues. The chain's CDR3 is CASSFDTDTQYF. The CDR3 coding sequence is TGTGCCAGCAGTTTTGATACAGATACGCAGTATTTT.

The CDR3 region is CATSVSWGTGANVLTF. Here the CDR3 DNA reads TGTGCCACCAGTGTTTCTTGGGGGACTGGGGCCAACGTCCTGACTTTC. The V gene is TRBV24-1, the J gene TRBJ2-6; TRBD1 or TRBD2 may be the D gene (5 bases each). The CDR3 is made up of 16 amino acids. Germline CDR1 KGHDR, CDR2 SFDVKD. The V and J ends lost 5 bases and 2 bases respectively, with 12 bases between them.

Only a few counts were recorded for this clonotype. Written as DNA, the CDR3 is TGCGCCAGCAGCTTGAGGCAGGCTAATGAAAAACTGTTTTTT. This gives the protein CASSLRQANEKLFF. This chain joins TRBV5-1 and TRBJ1-4; D unclear. Trimming took off 1 base at V and 3 bases at J, with 7 bases between the two ends. CDR1 is SGHRS and CDR2 is YFSETQ in the germline V gene. CDR3 length: 14 amino acids.

This clonotype was observed a few times. V and J are TRBV11-2 and TRBJ2-7; D might be TRBD1 (6 bases). CDR1 is SGHAT and CDR2 is FQNNGV in the germline V gene. Trimming left V 3 bases short and J 5 bases short, with 20 bases between. The CDR3 has 16 amino acids. The CDR3 is CASSFLELGRGDEQYF. CDR3 coding DNA: TGTGCCAGCAGCTTTCTGGAACTGGGCAGGGGCGACGAGCAGTACTTC.